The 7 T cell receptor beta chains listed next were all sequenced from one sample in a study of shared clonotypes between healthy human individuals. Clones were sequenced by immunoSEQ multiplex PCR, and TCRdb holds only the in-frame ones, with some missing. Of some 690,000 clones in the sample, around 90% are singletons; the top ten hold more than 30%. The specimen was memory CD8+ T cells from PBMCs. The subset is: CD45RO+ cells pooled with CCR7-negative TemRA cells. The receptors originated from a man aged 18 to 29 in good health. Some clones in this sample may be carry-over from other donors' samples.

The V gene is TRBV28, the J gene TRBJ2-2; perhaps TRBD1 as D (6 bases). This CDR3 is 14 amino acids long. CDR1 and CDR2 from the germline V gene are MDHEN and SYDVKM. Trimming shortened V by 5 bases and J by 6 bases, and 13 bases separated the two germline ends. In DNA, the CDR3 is TGTGCCAGCAGTCTGGCAGGGGCGTCCGGGGAGCTGTTTTTT. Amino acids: CASSLAGASGELFF.

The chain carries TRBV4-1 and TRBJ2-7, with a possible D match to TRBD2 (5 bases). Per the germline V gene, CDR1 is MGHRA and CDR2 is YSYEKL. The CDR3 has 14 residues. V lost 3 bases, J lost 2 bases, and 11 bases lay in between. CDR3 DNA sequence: TGCGCCAGCAGCCACGTAGCGCAAGCCTACGAGCAGTACTTC. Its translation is CASSHVAQAYEQYF.

As DNA, the CDR3 is TGTGCCAGCAGTGGGGGGCTGGACAGGGAAGAGACCCAGTACTTC. It is translated as CASSGGLDREETQYF. The rearrangement joins TRBV2 to TRBJ2-5; 8 bases fit TRBD1. Germline CDR1 SNHLY, CDR2 FYNNEI. The length of the CDR3 is 15 residues. The ends lost 4 bases at V and 3 bases at J; junction bases unmatched: 7.

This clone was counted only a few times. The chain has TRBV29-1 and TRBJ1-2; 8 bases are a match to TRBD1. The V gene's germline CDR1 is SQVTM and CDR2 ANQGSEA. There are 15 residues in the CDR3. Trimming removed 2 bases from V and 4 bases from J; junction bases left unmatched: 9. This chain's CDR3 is CSVERVAGGGYGYTF. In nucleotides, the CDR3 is TGCAGCGTTGAACGAGTAGCAGGGGGCGGCTATGGCTACACCTTC.

The CDR3 sequence is CASSLLRTGYEQYF. The DNA for the CDR3 is TGTGCCAGCAGTTTACTACGTACTGGCTACGAGCAGTACTTC. The V and J genes are TRBV27 and TRBJ2-7, with unresolved D. Germline CDR1 reads MNHEY; CDR2 reads SMNVEV (reference sequence). Deletions cut 2 bases from V and 3 bases from J, with 11 bases between. The CDR3 length is 14 residues.

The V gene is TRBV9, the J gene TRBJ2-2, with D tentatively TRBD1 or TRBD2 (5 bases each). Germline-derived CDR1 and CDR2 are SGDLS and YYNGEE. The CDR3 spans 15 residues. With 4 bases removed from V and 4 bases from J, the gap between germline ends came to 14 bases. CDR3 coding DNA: TGTGCCAGCAGCCCAGGAAGAGGGGTCACCGGGGAGCTGTTTTTT. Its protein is CASSPGRGVTGELFF.

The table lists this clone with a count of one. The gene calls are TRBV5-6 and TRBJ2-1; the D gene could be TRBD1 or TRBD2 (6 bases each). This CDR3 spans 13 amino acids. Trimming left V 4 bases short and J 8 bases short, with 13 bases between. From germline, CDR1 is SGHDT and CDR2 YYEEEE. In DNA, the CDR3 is TGTGCCAGCAGCCCGGGGGCCAGTTATGAGCAGTTCTTC. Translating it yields CASSPGASYEQFF.